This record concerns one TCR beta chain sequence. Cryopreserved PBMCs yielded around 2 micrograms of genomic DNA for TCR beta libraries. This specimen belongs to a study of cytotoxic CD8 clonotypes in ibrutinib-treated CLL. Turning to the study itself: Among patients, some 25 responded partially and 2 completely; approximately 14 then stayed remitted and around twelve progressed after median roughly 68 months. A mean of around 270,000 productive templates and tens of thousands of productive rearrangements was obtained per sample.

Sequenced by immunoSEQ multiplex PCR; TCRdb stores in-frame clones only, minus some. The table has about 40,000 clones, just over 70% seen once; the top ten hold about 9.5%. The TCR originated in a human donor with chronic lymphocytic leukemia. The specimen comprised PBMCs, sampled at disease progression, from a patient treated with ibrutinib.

The chain's CDR3 is CAQAGGLANTGELFF. DNA of the CDR3: TGTGCCCAAGCGGGGGGACTAGCGAACACCGGGGAGCTGTTTTTT. This chain links TRBV2 with TRBJ2-2; TRBD2 aligns across 9 bases. Germline assignment: CDR1 SNHLY and CDR2 FYNNEI. The J segment lost 0 bases and the V segment lost 11 bases, leaving 7 bases of the junction unmatched. This CDR3 is 15 amino acids long.